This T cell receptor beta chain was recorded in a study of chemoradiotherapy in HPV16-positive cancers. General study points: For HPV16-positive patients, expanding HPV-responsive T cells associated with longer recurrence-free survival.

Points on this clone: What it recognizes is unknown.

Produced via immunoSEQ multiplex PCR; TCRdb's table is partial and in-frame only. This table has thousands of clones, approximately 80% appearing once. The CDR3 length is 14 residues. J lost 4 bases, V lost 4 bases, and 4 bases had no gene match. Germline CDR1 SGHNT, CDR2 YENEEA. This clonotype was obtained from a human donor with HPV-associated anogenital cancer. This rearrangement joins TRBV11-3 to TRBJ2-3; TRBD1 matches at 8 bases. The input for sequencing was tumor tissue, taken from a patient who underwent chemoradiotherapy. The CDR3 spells CASSSGQVSDTQYF. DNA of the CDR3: TGTGCCAGCAGCTCGGGACAGGTCTCAGATACGCAGTATTTT. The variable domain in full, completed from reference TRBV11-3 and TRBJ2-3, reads EAGVVQSPRYKIIEKKQPVAFWCNPISGHNTLYWYLQNLGQGPELLIRYENEEAVDDSQLPKDRFSAERLKGVDSTLKIQPAELGDSAVYLCASSSGQVSDTQYFGPGTRLTVL.